The TCR beta chain under discussion was sequenced for a study of OX40 agonist ivuxolimab in advanced cancers. Looking at the study overall: Patient treatment consisted of intravenous ivuxolimab administration every 2 weeks at 0.01 to 10 mg/kg. Of mixed ages from about 23 to 90 and averaging roughly 64 years, the group was 65% to 85% male. General study points: Clonal expansion in partial responders at 0.1-3.0 mg/kg ranked among the lowest.

Turning to this clone: Its antigen is not identified.

Assay: immunoSEQ multiplex PCR; the TCRdb copy retains only in-frame clones and omits some. The profile shows some 91,000 clones, more than 70% of them singletons. Blood got drawn at baseline, again on cycle 4 day 1, and then on cycle 7 day 1. V was clipped by 0 bases and J by 1 base, with 6 bases between them. Germline V gives CDR1 SGHTA, CDR2 FQGNSA. The CDR3 extends over 14 amino acids. This sample comprised CD4+ or CD8+ T cells sorted from blood, obtained in a trial of the OX40 agonist ivuxolimab. The genes are TRBV7-2 and TRBJ1-1; no firm D call. This receptor was identified in an adult with an advanced solid tumor such as melanoma, head and neck, liver or kidney cancer. The CDR3 is CASSLALENTEAFF. The CDR3 DNA sequence: TGTGCCAGCAGCTTAGCGCTGGAGAACACTGAAGCTTTCTTT.